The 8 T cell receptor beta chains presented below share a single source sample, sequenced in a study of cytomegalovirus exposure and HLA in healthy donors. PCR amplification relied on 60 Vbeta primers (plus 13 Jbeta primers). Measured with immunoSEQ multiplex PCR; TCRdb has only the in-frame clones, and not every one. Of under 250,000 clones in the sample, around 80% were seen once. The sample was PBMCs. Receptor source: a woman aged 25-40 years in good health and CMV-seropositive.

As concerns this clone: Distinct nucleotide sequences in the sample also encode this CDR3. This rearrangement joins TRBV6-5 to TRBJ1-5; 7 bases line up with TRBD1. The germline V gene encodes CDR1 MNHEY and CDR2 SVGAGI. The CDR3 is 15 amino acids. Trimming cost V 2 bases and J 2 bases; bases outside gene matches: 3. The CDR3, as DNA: TGTGCCAGCAGTTACGGAGGGGGCGGCAATCAGCCCCAGCATTTT. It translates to CASSYGGGGNQPQHF.

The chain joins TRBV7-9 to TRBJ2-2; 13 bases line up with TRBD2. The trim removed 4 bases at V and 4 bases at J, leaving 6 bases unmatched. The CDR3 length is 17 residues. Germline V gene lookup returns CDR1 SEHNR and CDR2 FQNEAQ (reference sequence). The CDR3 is CASSSLTSGGATGELFF. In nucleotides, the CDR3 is TGTGCCAGCAGCTCCCTAACTAGCGGGGGGGCCACCGGGGAGCTGTTTTTT.

CDR3 residues: CASEGGPYGYTF. CDR3 nucleotide sequence: TGTGCCAGCGAAGGAGGCCCCTATGGCTACACCTTC. V and J are TRBV5-6 and TRBJ1-2; D gene uncertain. Germline CDR1 reads SGHDT; CDR2 reads YYEEEE. Deletions cut 7 bases from V and 4 bases from J, with 11 bases between. The CDR3 length is 12 residues.

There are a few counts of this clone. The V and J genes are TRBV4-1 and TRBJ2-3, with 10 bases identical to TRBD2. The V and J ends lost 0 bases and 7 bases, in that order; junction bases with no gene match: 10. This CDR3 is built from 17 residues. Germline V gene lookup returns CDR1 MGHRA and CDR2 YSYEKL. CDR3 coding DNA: TGCGCCAGCAGCCAAGAGTTAGCGGGGGGTGTGTTTAATACGCAGTATTTT. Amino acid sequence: CASSQELAGGVFNTQYF.

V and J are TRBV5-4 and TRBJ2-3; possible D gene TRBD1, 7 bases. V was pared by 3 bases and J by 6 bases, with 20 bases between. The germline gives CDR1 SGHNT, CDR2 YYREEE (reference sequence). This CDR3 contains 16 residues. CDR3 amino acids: CASSSRTGGAWDTQYF. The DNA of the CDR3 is TGTGCCAGCAGCTCTAGGACAGGAGGGGCCTGGGATACGCAGTATTTT.

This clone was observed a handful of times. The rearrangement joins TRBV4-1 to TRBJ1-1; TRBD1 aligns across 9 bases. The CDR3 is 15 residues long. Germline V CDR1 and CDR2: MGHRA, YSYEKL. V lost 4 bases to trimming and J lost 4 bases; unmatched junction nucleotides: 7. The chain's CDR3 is CASSRGQGSVTEAFF. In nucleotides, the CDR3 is TGCGCCAGCAGCCGCGGACAGGGGTCAGTCACTGAAGCTTTCTTT.

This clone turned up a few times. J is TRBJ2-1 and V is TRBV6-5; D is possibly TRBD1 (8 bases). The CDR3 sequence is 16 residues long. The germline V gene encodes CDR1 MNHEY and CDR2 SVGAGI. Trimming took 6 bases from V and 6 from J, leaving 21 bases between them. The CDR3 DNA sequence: TGTGCCAGCAGCTACAGGGGGAGGGGGGAAGGCAATGAGCAGTTCTTC. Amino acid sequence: CASSYRGRGEGNEQFF.

The CDR3 DNA reads TGCAGCGTTGATCAACGGCGGGGACAGGGGTACGAGCAGTACTTC. It encodes CSVDQRRGQGYEQYF. The chain carries TRBV29-1 and TRBJ2-7; 10 positions agree with TRBD1. This CDR3 comprises 15 residues. The J segment lost 4 bases and the V segment lost 3 bases, leaving 9 bases of the junction unmatched. Germline values: CDR1 SQVTM, CDR2 ANQGSEA.